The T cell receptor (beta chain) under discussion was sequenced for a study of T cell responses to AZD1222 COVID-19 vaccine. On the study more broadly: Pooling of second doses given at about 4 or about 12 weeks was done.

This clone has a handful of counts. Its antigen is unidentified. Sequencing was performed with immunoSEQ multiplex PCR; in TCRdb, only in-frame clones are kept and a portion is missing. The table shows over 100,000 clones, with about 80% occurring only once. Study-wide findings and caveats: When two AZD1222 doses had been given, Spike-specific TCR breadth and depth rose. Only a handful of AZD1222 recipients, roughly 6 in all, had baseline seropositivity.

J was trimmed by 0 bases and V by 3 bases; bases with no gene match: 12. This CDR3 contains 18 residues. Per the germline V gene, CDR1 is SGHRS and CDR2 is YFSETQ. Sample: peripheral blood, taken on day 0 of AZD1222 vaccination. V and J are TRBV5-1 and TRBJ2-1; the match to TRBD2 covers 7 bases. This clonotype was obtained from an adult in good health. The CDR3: CASSSQSGGSSSYNEQFF. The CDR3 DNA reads TGCGCCAGCAGCTCCCAGTCCGGGGGGTCGAGCTCCTACAATGAGCAGTTCTTC. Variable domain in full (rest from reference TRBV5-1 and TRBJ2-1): KAGVTQTPRYLIKTRGQQVTLSCSPISGHRSVSWYQQTPGQGLQFLFEYFSETQRNKGNFPGRFSGRQFSNSRSEMNVSTLELGDSALYLCASSSQSGGSSSYNEQFFGPGTRLTVL.